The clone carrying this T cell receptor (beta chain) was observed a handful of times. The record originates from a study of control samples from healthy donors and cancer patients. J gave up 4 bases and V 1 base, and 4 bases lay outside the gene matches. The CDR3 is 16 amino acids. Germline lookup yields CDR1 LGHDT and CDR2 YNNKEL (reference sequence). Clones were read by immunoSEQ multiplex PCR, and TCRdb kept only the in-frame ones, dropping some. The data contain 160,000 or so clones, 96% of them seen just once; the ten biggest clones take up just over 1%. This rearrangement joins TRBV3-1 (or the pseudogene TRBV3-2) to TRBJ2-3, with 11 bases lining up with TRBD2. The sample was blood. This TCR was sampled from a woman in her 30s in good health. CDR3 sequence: CASSQVLAGGPDTQYF. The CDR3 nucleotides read TGTGCCAGCAGCCAAGTATTAGCGGGGGGGCCAGATACGCAGTATTTT.